The TCR beta chain described here comes from a study of graft-versus-host responses after intestinal transplantation (dated by TCRdb to 2020 to 2022). Notes on the research overall: Multivisceral, liver-intestinal, or isolated intestinal transplants were received by the recipients. Every recipient was given anti-thymocyte globulin induction, followed by roughly 3 years of maintenance tacrolimus and steroids. After intestinal transplantation, graft-versus-host and host-versus-graft alloreactive T cell clones in the graft, circulation and bone marrow were tracked using bulk TCR-beta CDR3 sequencing. Alloreactive clones were identified by sequencing pre-transplant mixed lymphocyte reaction products and comparing these products with unstimulated pre-transplant donor and recipient T cells. The cohort enrolled some 23 intestinal transplant recipients including one retransplant, and 3 patients lacking pretransplant specimens were excluded. A peak of at least 4% donor T cells among recipient peripheral blood mononuclear cells was the definition used for donor T cell macrochimerism. Rather than being sequenced by the commercial service, samples from a few later patients were sequenced in-house on an Illumina MiSeq and processed with MiXCR.

Points the paper makes about the study in general: In patients with donor T cell macrochimerism, the allografts had high GvH to HvG T cell clonal ratios. The relatively low number and heterogeneity of intestinal transplant patients limited the conclusions. Early after transplant, peak levels of circulating GvH clones were found to be associated with declines in HvG clones. GvH clones turned up in recipient bone marrow, with some appearing earlier in ileal mucosa or blood, a pattern consistent with an intestinal mucosal origin.

Explained via the paper, the time point label denotes: cells obtained before transplantation from donor or recipient. CD3+CD4+ and CD3+CD8+ populations were FACS-sorted from unstimulated pre-transplant donor and recipient cells taken from spleen or lymph nodes. Libraries came from the immunoSEQ multiplex PCR assay. For most patients, genomic DNA was isolated with the Qiagen DNeasy Blood and Tissue Kit and sent frozen to Adaptive Biotechnologies for TCR sequencing. For most patients, high-throughput TCR-beta CDR3 sequencing of genomic DNA was performed by Adaptive Biotechnologies. The authors processed their data as follows. TCR sequencing data for some 19 patients were retrieved from Adaptive's ImmunoSEQ software; three other patients were processed with MiXCR and VDJtools. To correct CD4 versus CD8 sorting errors, sequences present in both subsets at a frequency ratio below 5:1 were removed. CDR3 nucleotide sequences shared between donor and recipient were removed because their origin could not be assigned. At least 2-fold expansion over unstimulated cells and a minimum CFSE-low frequency of 0.002% (template counts) or 0.001% (read counts) were required for clones to be classified as alloreactive. Clones detected in sequenced pre-transplant spleen, lymph node, or MLR CFSE-low populations of the donor or recipient were defined as mappable. Cumulative frequency of alloreactive clones was calculated as a percentage of all sequences weighted by copy number. Held by TCRdb, this immuneACCESS table contains in-frame sequences only and omits some clones. Under half of the omission traces to an unresolved V gene where checked; the cause of the rest is unknown. The D gene and trimming were derived from the DNA, and the V and J assignments and clone size from that table. For this sample there are 85,000 to 100,000 clones; less than 95% appear just once. Under 0.4% of the sample comes from the top ten.

Comment on this clone: It lacks a known antigen. Base qualities are missing; no much larger clone stands one base away.

The receptor comes from a human donor who was the organ donor for an intestinal transplant. The material sequenced was unstimulated CD4+ T cells sorted from spleen or lymph node cells, taken before transplant.

The CDR3 here reads CASSLRAEGGARWPNTGELFF. DNA sequence: TGTGCCAGCAGCTTACGGGCCGAAGGGGGGGCAAGATGGCCGAACACCGGGGAGCTGTTTTTT. The rearranged segments are TRBV7-3 and TRBJ2-2; the D gene is perhaps TRBD2, on 7 matching bases. The V end loses 2 bases and the J end loses 0 bases, and a stretch of 25 bases separates them. The CDR3 starts with the cysteine, ends with the phenylalanine, and has 21 residues. Only CDR3 DNA is held: 63 bases, read in frame from base 1. The germline V gene gives CDR1 as SGHTA and CDR2 as FQGTGA.